A single sample gave rise to the 25 T cell receptor beta chains below, sequenced in a study of shared clonotypes between healthy human individuals. Repertoires were generated with immunoSEQ multiplex PCR, while TCRdb's copy carries only in-frame clones and drops some. The sample yields over a million clones, about four fifths seen once. The sequencing input was memory CD4+ T cells from PBMCs. The subset was: CD45RA-negative fraction. These receptors all stem from a man aged 18-30 years in good health. Some clones in this sample may be carry-over from other donors' samples.

The chain couples TRBV19 to TRBJ1-2; D may be TRBD1 (5 bases). The V end lost 7 bases, the J end lost 2 bases, and 11 bases lay between the germline ends. Looked up from germline, CDR1 is LNHDA and CDR2 is SQIVND (reference sequence). The CDR3 runs 13 residues. The CDR3 reads CASTRVGNYGYTF. The DNA of the CDR3 is TGTGCCAGTACCAGGGTCGGAAACTATGGCTACACCTTC.

The V call is TRBV12-5, the J call TRBJ2-3; D is unclear. Germline loops: CDR1 LGHNT, CDR2 FRNRAP. V was shortened by 5 bases and J by 5 bases, with 8 bases between the two germline ends. CDR3 length equals 12 residues. Here the CDR3 DNA reads TGTGCTAGTGGTCCCCGGGTAGATACGCAGTATTTT. This encodes CASGPRVDTQYF.

This chain joins TRBV19 and TRBJ2-7; the D is unclear. The ends were cut back, 1 base at V and 0 bases at J, with 7 bases in the middle. The CDR3 is 14 amino acids. CDR1 and CDR2 from the germline V gene are LNHDA and SQIVND (reference sequence). Here the CDR3 DNA reads TGTGCCAGTAGTATAGGGCGCTTCTCCTACGAGCAGTACTTC. It codes for CASSIGRFSYEQYF.

In regard to this clone: Other DNA sequences in this sample translate to the same CDR3. The chain links TRBV5-1 to TRBJ2-5; 8 bases map to TRBD2. The CDR3 contains 14 residues. Germline CDR1 reads SGHRS; CDR2 reads YFSETQ. After removal of 3 bases from V and 1 base from J, the junction contained 2 bases not matched to a gene. The CDR3 here is CASSSGTSQETQYF. The CDR3 nucleotides are TGCGCCAGCAGCTCCGGGACTAGCCAAGAGACCCAGTACTTC.

This chain connects TRBV23-1 to TRBJ1-1; D is ambiguous. TRBV23-1 is an ORF, and what it does is uncertain. CDR3 length: 17 residues. Trimming pared 9 bases from V and 0 bases from J, leaving 23 bases between. CDR3 sequence: CASPQAAPLPMNTEAFF. The DNA of the CDR3 is TGCGCCAGTCCCCAAGCCGCCCCCTTGCCCATGAACACTGAAGCTTTCTTT.

V is TRBV7-2 and J is TRBJ1-1; D remains ambiguous. From germline, CDR1 is SGHTA and CDR2 FQGNSA. Trimming left V 5 bases short and J 0 bases short, with 7 bases between. The CDR3 has 13 amino acids. CDR3 nucleotides: TGTGCCAGCAGCGTTCAGATGAACACTGAAGCTTTCTTT. Amino acids: CASSVQMNTEAFF. Using reference TRBV7-2 and TRBJ1-1 for the parts outside the CDR3, the full variable domain is GAGVSQSPSNKVTEKGKDVELRCDPISGHTALYWYRQSLGQGLEFLIYFQGNSAPDKSGLPSDRFSAERTGGSVSTLTIQRTQQEDSAVYLCASSVQMNTEAFFGQGTRLTVV.

The chain links TRBV6-1 to TRBJ1-1; no definite D call. The germline gives CDR1 MNHNS, CDR2 SASEGT. This CDR3 is built from 14 residues. V shed 6 bases and J shed 4 bases, with 15 bases lying between them. The CDR3 region has the DNA TGTGCCAGCAGCGACGGAACGGTGGGCACTGAAGCTTTCTTT. As protein: CASSDGTVGTEAFF.

This chain links TRBV11-3 with TRBJ2-3; D gene unclear. The CDR3 totals 15 residues. V shed 4 bases and J shed 1 base, with 12 bases lying between them. Germline-derived CDR1 and CDR2 are SGHNT and YENEEA. The DNA for the CDR3 is TGTGCCAGCAGCTCCGCCGGCATCGGCACAGATACGCAGTATTTT. Translated, it gives CASSSAGIGTDTQYF.

A remark on this clone: One end of the junction is discordant with germline, which a read error may explain. J is TRBJ1-2 and V is TRBV18; no firm D call. The germline CDR1 and CDR2 sequences are KGHSH and LQKENI. This CDR3 comprises 12 residues. The CDR3 reads CASSPPVSNPNF. The CDR3 DNA is TGTGCCAGCTCACCACCGGTTTCCAACCCCAACTTC.

The V gene is TRBV5-1, the J gene TRBJ2-7; 9 positions match TRBD1. CDR1 and CDR2 from the germline V gene are SGHRS and YFSETQ. The J segment lost 4 bases and the V segment lost 4 bases, leaving 9 bases of the junction unmatched. The CDR3 totals 15 residues. CDR3 in amino acids: CASSPPGTGFYEQYF. Written as DNA, the CDR3 is TGCGCCAGCAGCCCCCCCGGGACAGGGTTTTACGAGCAGTACTTC.

This clone was detected only once. This chain links TRBV5-1 with TRBJ2-2; D possibly corresponds to TRBD2 (6 bases). The CDR3 has 15 amino acids. V was shortened by 3 bases and J by 4 bases, with 13 bases between the two germline ends. Germline CDR1 is SGHRS and CDR2 is YFSETQ. This CDR3 is CASSSVGGFTGELFF. DNA of the CDR3: TGCGCCAGCAGCTCTGTCGGGGGTTTCACCGGGGAGCTGTTTTTT.

This clone showed up just a few times. This sequence joins TRBV5-1 and TRBJ2-1; 11 nucleotides align to TRBD1. In germline, CDR1 is SGHRS, CDR2 YFSETQ. The CDR3 sequence is 14 residues long. Losses at the gene ends were 3 bases for V and 8 bases for J; bases not matched to a gene: 4. This CDR3 is CASSYGQGADEQFF. CDR3 coding DNA: TGCGCCAGCAGCTACGGACAGGGGGCTGATGAGCAGTTCTTC. Filled out from reference TRBV5-1 and TRBJ2-1, the complete variable domain reads KAGVTQTPRYLIKTRGQQVTLSCSPISGHRSVSWYQQTPGQGLQFLFEYFSETQRNKGNFPGRFSGRQFSNSRSEMNVSTLELGDSALYLCASSYGQGADEQFFGPGTRLTVL.

The CDR3 nucleotides read TGCAGCGTTGTAAGGACAGATGAAGCTTTCTTT. Its translation is CSVVRTDEAFF. The V gene is TRBV29-1, the J gene TRBJ1-1, with TRBD1 as a possible D gene (6 bases). Germline CDR1 SQVTM, CDR2 ANQGSEA. V was shortened by 4 bases and J by 7 bases, with 10 bases between the two germline ends. The CDR3 has 11 residues.

The chain carries TRBV11-2 and TRBJ2-1; TRBD2 is a possible D gene (6 bases). Trimming cost V 3 bases and J 10 bases, with 19 bases left between them. Germline-derived CDR1 and CDR2 are SGHAT and FQNNGV. This CDR3 is 15 amino acids long. This CDR3 reads CASSFSRRGADEQFF. The CDR3 region has the DNA TGTGCCAGCAGCTTTTCCCGCCGCGGGGCGGACGAGCAGTTCTTC.

The CDR3 loop reads CASSSRRGGKYGYTF. The CDR3 coding sequence is TGTGCCAGCAGTTCCCGGCGGGGGGGGAAGTATGGCTACACCTTC. This rearrangement joins TRBV28 to TRBJ1-2, with a possible D match to TRBD1 (5 bases). CDR1 and CDR2 (germline): MDHEN, SYDVKM. Between the trimmed V and J ends, which lost 4 bases and 5 bases, there was a span of 17 bases. CDR3 length: 15 residues.

The gene calls are TRBV6-1 and TRBJ2-3; 8 nucleotides agree with TRBD2. The CDR3 is 13 residues long. In germline, CDR1 is MNHNS, CDR2 SASEGT. V trimming: 10 bases; J trimming: 4 bases; junction bases outside the gene matches: 7. The CDR3 loop is CATWAREADTQYF. In DNA form, the CDR3 reads TGTGCCACCTGGGCGCGGGAGGCAGATACGCAGTATTTT.

The V gene is TRBV5-1, the J gene TRBJ2-1; 11 positions match TRBD1. The CDR3 spans 14 residues. V lost 5 bases to trimming and J lost 7 bases; unmatched junction nucleotides: 5. CDR1 and CDR2 (germline): SGHRS, YFSETQ. CDR3 sequence: CASRWGTGGNEQFF. The CDR3 nucleotides read TGCGCCAGCAGGTGGGGGACAGGGGGAAATGAGCAGTTCTTC.

The chain has TRBV18 and TRBJ2-5; TRBD2 agrees at 8 bases. Germline V lookup: CDR1 KGHSH, CDR2 LQKENI. This CDR3 region has 16 residues. V was clipped by 3 bases and J by 4 bases; unmatched bases: 10. CDR3 sequence (DNA): TGTGCCAGCTCACCTGCTAATAGCGGGATGGGAGAGACCCAGTACTTC. Translation: CASSPANSGMGETQYF.

This sequence joins TRBV2 and TRBJ2-6; 9 nucleotides line up with TRBD1. CDR3 length equals 17 residues. Germline V CDR1 and CDR2: SNHLY, FYNNEI. With 6 bases clipped from V and 0 bases from J, the junction kept 6 bases outside the gene matches. The DNA of the CDR3 is TGTGCCAGCAGGCCGGGACAGGGTTCCTCTGGGGCCAACGTCCTGACTTTC. Amino acid sequence: CASRPGQGSSGANVLTF.

The chain is built from TRBV5-1 and TRBJ2-4; TRBD1 might be the D (5 bases). Trimming took 2 bases from V and 1 from J, leaving 13 bases between them. CDR1 SGHRS and CDR2 YFSETQ come from the germline V gene. The CDR3 length is 16 residues. DNA of the CDR3: TGCGCCAGCAGCTTTGGGCAGGGTGAGGCCAAAAACATTCAGTACTTC. Translating gives CASSFGQGEAKNIQYF.

V gene TRBV9 combines with J gene TRBJ1-2; D uncertain. The germline CDR1 and CDR2 sequences are SGDLS and YYNGEE. This CDR3 has 15 residues. Trimming left V 4 bases short and J 3 bases short, with 16 bases between. The chain's CDR3 is CASSPATNVHYGYTF. The CDR3, as DNA: TGTGCCAGCAGCCCAGCTACTAACGTCCACTATGGCTACACCTTC.

The table lists this clone with a count of one. The chain combines TRBV7-8 with TRBJ1-4; D unresolved. Germline V gene sequence: CDR1 SGHVS, CDR2 FQNEAQ. V dropped 5 bases and J dropped 3 bases, with 7 bases sitting between them. The CDR3 spans 13 residues. The CDR3, as DNA: TGTGCCAGCAGCCTTCTGGCTAATGAAAAACTGTTTTTT. Protein sequence: CASSLLANEKLFF.

With respect to this clone: The sample carries other DNA sequences with the same CDR3. V and J are TRBV20-1 and TRBJ1-1; no reliable D call. Germline CDR1 is DFQATT and CDR2 is SNEGSKA (reference sequence). The CDR3 extends over 11 amino acids. V was cut by 6 bases and J by 1 base, with 6 bases left in between. The CDR3: CSASKNTEAFF. The CDR3 coding sequence is TGCAGTGCCAGCAAGAACACTGAAGCTTTCTTT.

This clone was observed a few times. The rearrangement joins TRBV7-7 to TRBJ1-1; a possible D gene is TRBD1 (5 bases). Germline V gene sequence: CDR1 SSHAT, CDR2 FNYEAQ (reference sequence). Trimming took 5 bases from V and 5 from J, leaving 12 bases between them. CDR3 length: 13 residues. The CDR3 sequence is CASSAQGGTEAFF. The CDR3, as DNA: TGTGCCAGCAGCGCTCAGGGAGGAACTGAAGCTTTCTTT. Based on the CDR3 plus reference TRBV7-7 and TRBJ1-1, the full variable domain is GAGVSQSPRYKVTKRGQDVTLRCDPISSHATLYWYQQALGQGPEFLTYFNYEAQPDKSGLPSDRFSAERPEGSISTLTIQRTEQRDSAMYRCASSAQGGTEAFFGQGTRLTVV.

This clone showed up just a few times. The V gene is TRBV11-2, the J gene TRBJ2-3; D is possibly TRBD1 (6 bases). V lost 3 bases and J lost 2, with 12 bases in between. This CDR3 region has 15 residues. Germline V gene sequence: CDR1 SGHAT, CDR2 FQNNGV. The CDR3 nucleotides read TGTGCCAGCAGCTTGTACAGGGTCTTCACAGATACGCAGTATTTT. This codes for CASSLYRVFTDTQYF.